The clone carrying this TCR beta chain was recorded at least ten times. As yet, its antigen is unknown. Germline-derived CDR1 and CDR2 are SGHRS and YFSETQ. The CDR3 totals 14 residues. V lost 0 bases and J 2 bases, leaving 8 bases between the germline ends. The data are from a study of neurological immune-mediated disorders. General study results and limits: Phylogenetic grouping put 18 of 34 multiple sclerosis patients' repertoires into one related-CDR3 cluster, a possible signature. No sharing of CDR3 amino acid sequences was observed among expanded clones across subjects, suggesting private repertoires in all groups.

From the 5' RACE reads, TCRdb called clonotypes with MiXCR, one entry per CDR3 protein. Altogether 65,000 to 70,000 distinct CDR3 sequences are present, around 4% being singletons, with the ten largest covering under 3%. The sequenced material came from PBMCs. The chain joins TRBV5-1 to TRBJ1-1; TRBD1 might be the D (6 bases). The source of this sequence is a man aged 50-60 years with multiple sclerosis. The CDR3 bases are TGCGCCAGCAGCTTGGCGACAGGTAACACTGAAGCTTTCTTT. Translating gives CASSLATGNTEAFF.